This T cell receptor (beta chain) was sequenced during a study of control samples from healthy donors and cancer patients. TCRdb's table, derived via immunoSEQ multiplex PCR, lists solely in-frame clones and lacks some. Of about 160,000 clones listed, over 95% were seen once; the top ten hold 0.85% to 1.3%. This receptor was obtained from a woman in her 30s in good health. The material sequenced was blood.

The CDR3, as DNA: TGTGCCATCAGGACTAGCGGGAGTTTGGAGCAGTTCTTC. The encoded protein is CAIRTSGSLEQFF. This chain uses TRBV10-3 with TRBJ2-1, with 12 bases aligning to TRBD2. Germline V CDR1 and CDR2: ENHRY, SYGVKD. The CDR3 runs 13 residues. Trimming took 6 bases from V and 10 from J; bases not matched to a gene: 4.